A single sample gave rise to the 15 T cell receptor beta chains below, sequenced in a study of shared clonotypes between healthy human individuals. The assay was immunoSEQ multiplex PCR, and TCRdb's table has in-frame clones only and misses some. This sample carries a few million clones, approximately 95% of them seen once, and the ten largest clones take under 0.45%. Sequencing was performed on naive CD4+ T cells from PBMCs. Subset: CD45RA+ positively selected. The receptors stem from a man younger than 35 in good health. Some clones in this sample may be carry-over from other donors' samples.

This chain uses TRBV6-6 with TRBJ1-1, with TRBD1 matching 9 bases. The CDR3 sequence is 15 residues long. V gave up 8 bases and J gave up 3 bases; unmatched junction bases: 10. CDR1 is MNHNY and CDR2 is SVGAGI in the germline V gene (reference sequence). The CDR3 coding sequence is TGTGCCAGCGAAACAGGACAGGGGATGGACACTGAAGCTTTCTTT. Protein sequence: CASETGQGMDTEAFF.

The chain uses TRBV2 and TRBJ2-7, with no clear D. Germline assignment: CDR1 SNHLY and CDR2 FYNNEI. Trimming cost V 5 bases and J 6 bases, with 17 bases left between them. The CDR3 consists of 14 residues. The CDR3 DNA reads as TGTGCCAGCAGTTATCAGATGTGGATGACCGAGCAGTACTTC. The encoded protein is CASSYQMWMTEQYF.

The CDR3 loop reads CASSRYRGFYNEQFF. In DNA form, the CDR3 reads TGTGCCAGCAGCCGGTACAGGGGTTTCTACAATGAGCAGTTCTTC. The J gene is TRBJ2-1, the V gene TRBV5-4, with 7 bases identical to TRBD1. Germline V CDR1 and CDR2: SGHNT, YYREEE (reference sequence). CDR3 length: 15 residues. V dropped 4 bases and J dropped 3; count of bases not matched to a gene: 7.

A word on this clone: Other DNA sequences of this sample code for an identical CDR3. The chain employs TRBV7-9 and TRBJ1-5; weak D call: TRBD1 (6 bases). The V and J ends lost 5 bases and 2 bases respectively, with 16 bases between them. Looked up from germline, CDR1 is SEHNR and CDR2 is FQNEAQ (reference sequence). The CDR3 consists of 16 residues. The DNA of the CDR3 is TGTGCCAGCAGCCTAGGCCGCAGGGGTGGCAATCAGCCCCAGCATTTT. Amino acid sequence: CASSLGRRGGNQPQHF.

The chain is built from TRBV11-1 and TRBJ2-1; perhaps TRBD1 as D (6 bases). The CDR3 has 15 amino acids. V lost 0 bases to trimming and J lost 6 bases, with 12 bases between them. The germline V gene has CDR1 SGHAT and CDR2 FQDESV (reference sequence). The CDR3 DNA reads as TGTGCCAGCAGCTTAGCGGGGGACATGGCCAATGAGCAGTTCTTC. It translates to CASSLAGDMANEQFF.

J is TRBJ2-2 and V is TRBV19, with D maybe TRBD1 (5 bases). This CDR3 has 15 amino acids. In germline, CDR1 is LNHDA, CDR2 SQIVND (reference sequence). The ends were cut back, 3 bases at V and 4 bases at J, with 12 bases in the middle. CDR3 in DNA: TGTGCCAGTAGTATTGGTAGGGGAAGCACCGGGGAGCTGTTTTTT. It yields the protein CASSIGRGSTGELFF.

With respect to this clone: The sample carries other DNA sequences with the same CDR3. V gene TRBV5-1 combines with J gene TRBJ2-5; D is perhaps TRBD2 (6 bases). The V gene's germline CDR1 is SGHRS and CDR2 YFSETQ. CDR3 length equals 13 residues. With 2 bases removed from V and 2 bases from J, the gap between germline ends came to 7 bases. CDR3 region: CASSFGGQETQYF. In nucleotides, the CDR3 is TGCGCCAGCAGCTTTGGAGGGCAAGAGACCCAGTACTTC.

The J gene is TRBJ2-3, the V gene TRBV5-1, with 8 nucleotides matching TRBD2. The CDR3 has 15 residues. CDR1 SGHRS and CDR2 YFSETQ come from the germline V gene. V trimming: 7 bases; J trimming: 4 bases; junction bases outside the gene matches: 11. The CDR3 coding sequence is TGCGCCAGCGCCCATAATAGCGGGAACGCAGATACGCAGTATTTT. Residues: CASAHNSGNADTQYF. Full variable domain (missing parts from reference TRBV5-1 and TRBJ2-3): KAGVTQTPRYLIKTRGQQVTLSCSPISGHRSVSWYQQTPGQGLQFLFEYFSETQRNKGNFPGRFSGRQFSNSRSEMNVSTLELGDSALYLCASAHNSGNADTQYFGPGTRLTVL.

This chain uses TRBV7-6 with TRBJ2-7; D unclear. V lost 5 bases and J lost 6, with 17 bases in between. Germline V gives CDR1 SGHVS, CDR2 FNYEAQ. This CDR3 spans 14 amino acids. CDR3 residues: CASSPRLSPSEQYF. The CDR3 DNA reads as TGTGCCAGCAGCCCACGGCTCTCTCCCTCCGAGCAGTACTTC.

The CDR3 DNA is TGCAGCGTGCGTCGGAACTACGAGCAGTACTTC. It codes for CSVRRNYEQYF. This sequence joins TRBV29-1 and TRBJ2-7; D unresolved. V was pared by 6 bases and J by 3 bases, with 9 bases between. There are 11 residues in the CDR3. Germline V gene lookup returns CDR1 SQVTM and CDR2 ANQGSEA.

The V call is TRBV9, the J call TRBJ2-1, with 7 bases identical to TRBD2. J lost 6 bases, V lost 3 bases, and 9 bases had no gene match. The CDR3 length is 15 residues. CDR1 is SGDLS and CDR2 is YYNGEE in the germline V gene. CDR3: CASSAGTSESNEQFF. The CDR3 nucleotides are TGTGCCAGCAGCGCGGGAACTAGCGAATCCAATGAGCAGTTCTTC.

The chain employs TRBV6-6 and TRBJ1-2, with D possibly matching TRBD1 (6 bases). The CDR3 extends over 16 amino acids. CDR1 MNHNY and CDR2 SVGAGI come from the germline V gene (reference sequence). Trimming cost V 6 bases and J 6 bases, with 23 bases left between them. The CDR3 is CASSPPSSQGQDGYTF. CDR3 DNA: TGTGCCAGCAGCCCACCCTCCTCACAGGGTCAAGATGGCTACACCTTC.

Regarding this clone: Other DNA sequences in this specimen translate into the identical CDR3. The V and J genes are TRBV7-8 and TRBJ1-1; D ambiguous. The CDR3 is 13 amino acids. Germline values: CDR1 SGHVS, CDR2 FQNEAQ. The V gene lost 2 bases and the J gene lost 2 bases, with 6 bases spanning the gap. The DNA of the CDR3 is TGTGCCAGCAGCTTACAAGTAAACACTGAAGCTTTCTTT. This translates into CASSLQVNTEAFF.

The V call is TRBV6-5, the J call TRBJ1-2; 10 bases fit TRBD1. The CDR3 consists of 15 residues. The J segment lost 4 bases and the V segment lost 0 bases, leaving 2 bases of the junction unmatched. From germline, CDR1 is MNHEY and CDR2 SVGAGI. CDR3 bases: TGTGCCAGCAGTTACTCAGGGGACAGGGGCTATGGCTACACCTTC. Protein sequence: CASSYSGDRGYGYTF.

This chain joins TRBV27 and TRBJ2-7, with 8 bases that match TRBD1. CDR3 length: 13 residues. V gave up 6 bases and J gave up 5 bases; unmatched junction bases: 6. Germline CDR1 MNHEY, CDR2 SMNVEV (reference sequence). This CDR3 reads CASRGDRSDEQYF. The CDR3 DNA is TGTGCCAGCAGGGGGGACAGGAGCGACGAGCAGTACTTC.